This passage covers 10 T cell receptor beta chains from one sample sequenced in a study of blood T cell repertoires in COVID-19 (dated by TCRdb to about 2020). The library was built by means of the immunoSEQ multiplex PCR assay. Entries here come from immuneACCESS through TCRdb and include only in-frame sequences with V and J called. Some clones fail to appear in such tables; in the studies checked, an unresolved V gene covers under half of the shortfall, and the cause of the remainder is unknown. A total of about 49,000 clones appear in this sample, about 90% of them only once. The top ten hold about an eighth of the sample. Sequences were obtained from peripheral blood. These receptors originate from an elderly man with acute or convalescent COVID-19.

The rearrangement joins TRBV6-5 to TRBJ2-2; tentative D call: TRBD1 (5 bases). Germline V gene data show CDR1 as MNHEY and CDR2 as SVGAGI. With 4 bases removed from V and 4 bases from J, the gap between germline ends came to 13 bases. This CDR3 has 15 residues. The DNA of the CDR3 is TGTGCCAGCAGTTGGGGCAGCGTTAGCACCGGGGAGCTGTTTTTT. This translates into CASSWGSVSTGELFF.

About this clone: This sample also contains other DNA sequences that code for the same CDR3. The chain has TRBV5-1 and TRBJ1-1, with D perhaps TRBD1 (5 bases). With 0 bases removed from V and 4 bases from J, the gap between germline ends came to 7 bases. Germline CDR1 and CDR2: SGHRS and YFSETQ. The CDR3 extends over 13 amino acids. CDR3 residues: CASSLGGGTEAFF. CDR3 bases: TGCGCCAGCAGCTTGGGCGGGGGCACTGAAGCTTTCTTT.

The rearrangement links TRBV11-2 to TRBJ2-7; 9 bases line up with TRBD1. V was clipped by 2 bases and J by 3 bases; unmatched bases: 2. Germline CDR1 reads SGHAT; CDR2 reads FQNNGV. This CDR3 spans 14 amino acids. The CDR3 loop is CASSLRDRVYEQYF. In nucleotides, the CDR3 is TGTGCCAGCAGCTTAAGGGACAGGGTCTACGAGCAGTACTTC.

This sequence joins TRBV5-8 and TRBJ2-5; 9 bases fit TRBD1. Germline assignment: CDR1 SGHTS and CDR2 YDEGEE. The CDR3 loop spans 16 amino acids. The J segment lost 0 bases and the V segment lost 4 bases, leaving 7 bases of the junction unmatched. The CDR3 DNA reads as TGTGCCAGCAGCCCGGGGACAGGGAACAACCAAGAGACCCAGTACTTC. Translating it yields CASSPGTGNNQETQYF.

The rearrangement joins TRBV5-1 to TRBJ2-1; D ambiguous. V lost 4 bases and J 7 bases, leaving 18 bases between the germline ends. Germline V gives CDR1 SGHRS, CDR2 YFSETQ. This CDR3 spans 15 amino acids. CDR3 nucleotides: TGCGCCAGCAGCCCTGAGCCTACGAGAGGAAATGAGCAGTTCTTC. It yields the protein CASSPEPTRGNEQFF.

This chain uses TRBV6-5 with TRBJ2-7; the match to TRBD1 covers 7 bases. J gave up 5 bases and V 6 bases, and 7 bases lay outside the gene matches. CDR1 and CDR2 from the germline V gene are MNHEY and SVGAGI. The CDR3 consists of 13 residues. CDR3 bases: TGTGCCAGCAGAGGACAGGCCCCCAACGAGCAGTACTTC. This sequence encodes CASRGQAPNEQYF.

The CDR3 loop reads CASSPPGQRANYGYTF. Here the CDR3 DNA reads TGTGCCAGCAGCCCGCCGGGACAGCGAGCTAACTATGGCTACACCTTC. The chain combines TRBV25-1 with TRBJ1-2; 7 nucleotides align to TRBD1. CDR3 length: 16 amino acids. Germline V lookup: CDR1 MGHDK, CDR2 SYGVNS. The V and J ends lost 6 bases and 0 bases, in that order; junction bases with no gene match: 10.

In its sample, this clone was seen once. The chain joins TRBV5-4 to TRBJ1-1; D possibly corresponds to TRBD1 (5 bases). This CDR3 has 15 amino acids. Germline V gene data show CDR1 as SGHNT and CDR2 as YYREEE (reference sequence). The V gene lost 0 bases and the J gene lost 2 bases, with 11 bases spanning the gap. CDR3 sequence (DNA): TGTGCCAGCAGCTTGGGATCTGGGGCCAACACTGAAGCTTTCTTT. Residues: CASSLGSGANTEAFF.

The rearrangement links TRBV7-8 to TRBJ1-1; D is unclear. The CDR3 sequence is 13 residues long. V was shortened by 1 base and J by 1 base, with 4 bases between the two germline ends. The germline gives CDR1 SGHVS, CDR2 FQNEAQ. CDR3 in DNA: TGTGCCAGCAGCTTAGAACAGAACACTGAAGCTTTCTTT. It encodes CASSLEQNTEAFF.

The rearrangement joins TRBV5-5 to TRBJ2-1; TRBD2 aligns across 8 bases. Losses at the gene ends were 4 bases for V and 7 bases for J; bases not matched to a gene: 13. CDR1 and CDR2 from the germline V gene are SGHKS and YYEKEE (reference sequence). The CDR3 is 16 residues long. For the CDR3, the DNA is TGTGCCAGCAGCCCCCTCGTGGCGGGGGGCCTTAATGAGCAGTTCTTC. This encodes CASSPLVAGGLNEQFF.